A single sample gave rise to the 24 T cell receptor beta chains below, sequenced in a study of blood T cell repertoires in COVID-19 (dated by TCRdb to 2018 to 2020). The method behind the library was the immunoSEQ multiplex PCR assay. Drawn from immuneACCESS, this table holds only the in-frame rearrangements with V and J called that TCRdb kept. Clones are partly lost; checked studies trace under half to an unresolved V gene and leave the rest unexplained. This sample is represented by about 300,000 clones; around 89% of them were singletons. The top ten clones comprise 5.5% to 8.5% of the sample. Sequenced sample: peripheral blood. These receptors were obtained from a woman aged 25 to 39 who had recovered from COVID-19.

This chain connects TRBV21-1 to TRBJ2-1; the table names TRBD1, a call not compared with the DNA. TRBV21-1 is tagged as a pseudogene. CDR3 size: 18 residues. The CDR3 nucleotides are TGTGCCAGCAGCAGCCGGGACAGGGGCTACCCTACCTACAATGAGCAGTTCTTC. This translates into CASSSRDRGYPTYNEQFF.

The chain uses TRBV28 and TRBJ2-3, with D maybe TRBD1 (5 bases). This CDR3 has 14 residues. Trimming took off 3 bases at V and 2 bases at J, with 9 bases between the two ends. Germline CDR1 is MDHEN and CDR2 is SYDVKM. This CDR3 reads CASSFRQLTDTQYF. CDR3 bases: TGTGCCAGCAGTTTCCGACAGCTCACAGATACGCAGTATTTT.

The chain employs TRBV11-2 and TRBJ2-1; TRBD2 aligns across 8 bases. There are 16 residues in the CDR3. Germline CDR1 SGHAT, CDR2 FQNNGV. With V trimmed by 3 bases and J by 5 bases, 9 bases remained unmatched. CDR3 sequence: CASSFSGGGVHNEQFF. The CDR3 nucleotides read TGTGCCAGCAGCTTCTCGGGGGGGGGAGTACACAATGAGCAGTTCTTC.

The chain joins TRBV2 to TRBJ2-5; 14 bases fit TRBD2. This CDR3 is 16 amino acids long. Germline CDR1 and CDR2: SNHLY and FYNNEI. J was trimmed by 5 bases and V by 4 bases; bases with no gene match: 6. The CDR3 nucleotides are TGTGCCAGCAGTGTGGGGACTAGCGGGGGTGGGGAGACCCAGTACTTC. Protein sequence: CASSVGTSGGGETQYF.

J is TRBJ2-7 and V is TRBV30; D remains unclear. This CDR3 has 12 residues. V was cut by 0 bases and J by 4 bases, with 7 bases left in between. Germline assignment: CDR1 GTSNPN and CDR2 SVGIG (reference sequence). The CDR3 here is CAWSVNGYEQYF. The DNA of the CDR3 is TGTGCCTGGAGTGTGAACGGGTACGAGCAGTACTTC.

The rearrangement links TRBV27 to TRBJ1-6; perhaps TRBD1 as D (6 bases). The CDR3 runs to 13 residues. Trimming shortened V by 4 bases and J by 5 bases, and 6 bases separated the two germline ends. In germline, CDR1 is MNHEY, CDR2 SMNVEV (reference sequence). CDR3 DNA: TGTGCCAGCAGTTGGACAGATAATTCACCCCTCCACTTT. Translating gives CASSWTDNSPLHF.

The chain combines TRBV28 with TRBJ2-3, with D tentatively TRBD2 (6 bases). This CDR3 is 15 amino acids long. With 2 bases removed from V and 3 bases from J, the gap between germline ends came to 12 bases. From germline, CDR1 is MDHEN and CDR2 SYDVKM. DNA for the CDR3: TGTGCCAGCAGTTTACGGTGGGGGGAGACAGATACGCAGTATTTT. Translated, it gives CASSLRWGETDTQYF.

J is TRBJ2-1 and V is TRBV5-4, with TRBD1 matching over 9 bases. Germline values: CDR1 SGHNT, CDR2 YYREEE (reference sequence). The CDR3 has 14 amino acids. Trimming took 4 bases from V and 9 from J; bases not matched to a gene: 8. CDR3 nucleotides: TGTGCCAGCAGCCCGTCCGGGACAGGGACTGAGCAGTTCTTC. Its protein is CASSPSGTGTEQFF.

The chain is built from TRBV14 and TRBJ2-7; no definite D call. In germline, CDR1 is SGHDN, CDR2 FVKESK. V was trimmed by 0 bases and J by 5 bases, leaving 5 bases between them. The CDR3 totals 12 residues. The CDR3 DNA reads TGTGCCAGCAGCCAAGATTTCGACGAGCAGTACTTC. Translation gives CASSQDFDEQYF. The variable domain in full, with the rest retrieved from reference TRBV14 and TRBJ2-7, is EAGVTQFPSHSVIEKGQTVTLRCDPISGHDNLYWYRRVMGKEIKFLLHFVKESKQDESGMPNNRFLAERTGGTYSTLKVQPAELEDSGVYFCASSQDFDEQYFGPGTRLTVT.

This rearrangement joins TRBV30 to TRBJ1-4; TRBD1 might be the D (5 bases). Germline loops: CDR1 GTSNPN, CDR2 SVGIG (reference sequence). The CDR3 spans 14 residues. The V gene lost 5 bases and the J gene lost 2 bases, with 12 bases spanning the gap. In DNA form, the CDR3 reads TGTGCCTGGTCCCGGGGGTCGACTAATGAAAAACTGTTTTTT. The encoded protein is CAWSRGSTNEKLFF.

The V and J genes are TRBV6-5 and TRBJ2-5; D perhaps matches TRBD1 (6 bases). The CDR3 totals 14 residues. V lost 4 bases to trimming and J lost 0 bases, with 9 bases between them. Looked up from germline, CDR1 is MNHEY and CDR2 is SVGAGI. In DNA, the CDR3 is TGTGCCAGCAGTTCGAGGGGGTACCAAGAGACCCAGTACTTC. Translated: CASSSRGYQETQYF.

The chain couples TRBV7-2 to TRBJ2-1; unclear D gene. The CDR3 has 13 amino acids. V lost 5 bases and J lost 3, with 8 bases in between. CDR1 is SGHTA, CDR2 FQGNSA, per germline. CDR3 nucleotides: TGTGCCAGCAGCGTCGCGTACTACAATGAGCAGTTCTTC. It encodes CASSVAYYNEQFF.

The chain has TRBV7-3 and TRBJ2-3; D perhaps matches TRBD2 (5 bases). The CDR3 runs 14 residues. The V gene lost 2 bases and the J gene lost 5 bases, with 11 bases spanning the gap. From germline, CDR1 is SGHTA and CDR2 FQGTGA. The CDR3: CASSLDAAGDTQYF. CDR3 DNA sequence: TGTGCCAGCAGCTTAGACGCGGCGGGAGATACGCAGTATTTT.

The V and J genes are TRBV5-1 and TRBJ2-7, with 7 positions matching TRBD1. This CDR3 is 14 amino acids long. The germline CDR1 and CDR2 sequences are SGHRS and YFSETQ. With V trimmed by 0 bases and J by 4 bases, 4 bases remained unmatched. CDR3 residues: CASSLGQGGYEQYF. CDR3 bases: TGCGCCAGCAGCTTGGGACAGGGTGGGTACGAGCAGTACTTC.

J is TRBJ2-2 and V is TRBV3-1 (or the pseudogene TRBV3-2); TRBD2 aligns across 11 bases. V dropped 3 bases and J dropped 4; count of bases not matched to a gene: 4. This CDR3 has 16 residues. Germline CDR1 reads LGHDT; CDR2 reads YNNKEL (reference sequence). CDR3 protein: CASSQGLAVSTGELFF. The CDR3 nucleotides are TGTGCCAGCAGCCAGGGACTAGCGGTGTCCACCGGGGAGCTGTTTTTT.

The J gene is TRBJ1-5, the V gene TRBV7-8, with a weak D call TRBD1 (5 bases). The V gene's germline CDR1 is SGHVS and CDR2 FQNEAQ. The CDR3 length is 15 residues. V was pared by 5 bases and J by 2 bases, with 13 bases between. The CDR3 is CASSPDLGGNQPQHF. The CDR3 coding sequence is TGTGCCAGCAGCCCGGATCTAGGGGGCAATCAGCCCCAGCATTTT.

The chain links TRBV18 to TRBJ1-4, with D unresolved. Trimming pared 3 bases from V and 7 bases from J, leaving 15 bases between. The CDR3 has 15 amino acids. In germline, CDR1 is KGHSH, CDR2 LQKENI. In DNA form, the CDR3 reads TGTGCCAGCTCACCCCCGACGGGGTGGGGTGAAAAACTGTTTTTT. Its translation is CASSPPTGWGEKLFF.

This clone showed up just a few times. The rearrangement uses TRBV9 and TRBJ1-3; 7 bases fit TRBD1. The ends lost 0 bases at V and 2 bases at J; junction bases unmatched: 2. Germline V lookup: CDR1 SGDLS, CDR2 YYNGEE. The CDR3 consists of 15 residues. The DNA of the CDR3 is TGTGCCAGCAGCGTAGCTACAGGGGCTGGAAACACCATATATTTT. The encoded protein is CASSVATGAGNTIYF.

V usage is TRBV2 and J usage is TRBJ1-6, with no clear D. The CDR3 loop spans 16 amino acids. The germline gives CDR1 SNHLY, CDR2 FYNNEI. V lost 4 bases and J 0 bases, leaving 10 bases between the germline ends. This CDR3 reads CASSGDGSSYNSPLHF. DNA for the CDR3: TGTGCCAGCAGTGGGGATGGGAGCTCCTATAATTCACCCCTCCACTTT. Full variable domain (rest looked up from reference TRBV2 and TRBJ1-6): EPEVTQTPSHQVTQMGQEVILRCVPISNHLYFYWYRQILGQKVEFLVSFYNNEISEKSEIFDDQFSVERPDGSNFTLKIRSTKLEDSAMYFCASSGDGSSYNSPLHFGNGTRLTVT.

This rearrangement joins TRBV4-3 to TRBJ2-5, with a possible D match to TRBD2 (6 bases). V lost 2 bases and J 1 base, leaving 8 bases between the germline ends. CDR1 is LGHNA, CDR2 YSLEER, per germline. The CDR3 is 14 amino acids. CDR3: CASSQRLGQETQYF. The CDR3 bases are TGCGCCAGCAGCCAACGACTAGGCCAAGAGACCCAGTACTTC.

This rearrangement joins TRBV3-1 (or the pseudogene TRBV3-2) to TRBJ2-3; 11 bases are a match to TRBD2. There are 16 residues in the CDR3. Germline V gene data show CDR1 as LGHDT and CDR2 as YNNKEL (reference sequence). Germline trimming cut 4 bases from V and 0 bases from J; bases unmatched to any gene: 3. The CDR3 here is CASSLRTSGSTDTQYF. The CDR3 region has the DNA TGTGCCAGCAGCCTTAGGACTAGCGGGAGCACAGATACGCAGTATTTT.

This clone was counted once. This chain's CDR3 is CASSQAGRGGIYNEQFF. Written as DNA, the CDR3 is TGTGCCAGCAGCCAAGCAGGGCGGGGGGGGATCTACAATGAGCAGTTCTTC. The chain joins TRBV3-1 (or the pseudogene TRBV3-2) to TRBJ2-1, with 9 bases that match TRBD2. Germline assignment: CDR1 LGHDT and CDR2 YNNKEL (reference sequence). This CDR3 is built from 17 residues. V was pared by 1 base and J by 3 bases, with 7 bases of the junction left unmatched.

This clone occurred once. The CDR3 protein is CASSIHPDRGDIQYF. CDR3 sequence (DNA): TGTGCCAGCAGCATACACCCGGACAGGGGTGACATTCAGTACTTC. The rearrangement uses TRBV5-4 and TRBJ2-4; 9 bases align to TRBD1. After removal of 4 bases from V and 8 bases from J, the junction contained 10 bases not matched to a gene. There are 15 residues in the CDR3. From germline, CDR1 is SGHNT and CDR2 YYREEE (reference sequence).

This clone was observed a few times. The V call is TRBV7-9, the J call TRBJ1-2; D gene unclear. There are 11 residues in the CDR3. V gave up 5 bases and J gave up 8 bases, with 9 bases separating them. The germline V gene encodes CDR1 SEHNR and CDR2 FQNEAQ (reference sequence). The CDR3 reads CASSQRRGYTF. DNA of the CDR3: TGTGCCAGCAGCCAACGGCGGGGCTACACCTTC. Full variable domain (remainder filled in from reference TRBV7-9 and TRBJ1-2): DTGVSQNPRHKITKRGQNVTFRCDPISEHNRLYWYRQTLGQGPEFLTYFQNEAQLEKSRLLSDRFSAERPKGSFSTLEIQRTEQGDSAMYLCASSQRRGYTFGSGTRLTVV.